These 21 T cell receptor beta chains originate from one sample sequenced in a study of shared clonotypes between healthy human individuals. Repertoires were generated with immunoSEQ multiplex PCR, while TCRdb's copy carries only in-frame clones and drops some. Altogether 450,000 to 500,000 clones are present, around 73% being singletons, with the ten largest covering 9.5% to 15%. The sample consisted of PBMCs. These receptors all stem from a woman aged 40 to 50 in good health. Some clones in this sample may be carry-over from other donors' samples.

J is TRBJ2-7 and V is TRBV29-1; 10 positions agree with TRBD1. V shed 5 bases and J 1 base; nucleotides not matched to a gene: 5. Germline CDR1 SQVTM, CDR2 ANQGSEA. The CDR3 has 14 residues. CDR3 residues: CSVLRTGGSYEQYF. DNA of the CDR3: TGCAGCGTTCTGCGGACAGGGGGTTCCTACGAGCAGTACTTC.

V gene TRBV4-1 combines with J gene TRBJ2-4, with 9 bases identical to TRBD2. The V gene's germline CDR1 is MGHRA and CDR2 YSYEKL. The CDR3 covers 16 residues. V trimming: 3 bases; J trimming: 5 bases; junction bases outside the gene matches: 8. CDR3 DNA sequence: TGCGCCAGCAGCCAGGGAGCGGGAGGCCCGCAAAACATTCAGTACTTC. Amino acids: CASSQGAGGPQNIQYF.

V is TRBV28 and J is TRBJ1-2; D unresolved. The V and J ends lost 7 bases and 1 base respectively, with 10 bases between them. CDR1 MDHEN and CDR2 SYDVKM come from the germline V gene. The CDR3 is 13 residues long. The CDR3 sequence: CASTSWGNYGYTF. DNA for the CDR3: TGTGCCAGCACCTCCTGGGGTAACTATGGCTACACCTTC.

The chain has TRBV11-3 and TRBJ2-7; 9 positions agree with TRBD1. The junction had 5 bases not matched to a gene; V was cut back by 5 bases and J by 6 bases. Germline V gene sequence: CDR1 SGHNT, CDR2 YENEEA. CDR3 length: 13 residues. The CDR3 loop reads CASSRRQGGEQYF. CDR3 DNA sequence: TGTGCCAGCAGCAGGAGACAGGGGGGCGAGCAGTACTTC.

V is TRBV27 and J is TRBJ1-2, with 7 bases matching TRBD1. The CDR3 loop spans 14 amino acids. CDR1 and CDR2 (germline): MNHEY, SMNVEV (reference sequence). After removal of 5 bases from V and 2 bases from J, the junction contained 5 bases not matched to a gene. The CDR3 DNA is TGTGCCAGCAGTCCGGGACAGATCAACTATGGCTACACCTTC. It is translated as CASSPGQINYGYTF.

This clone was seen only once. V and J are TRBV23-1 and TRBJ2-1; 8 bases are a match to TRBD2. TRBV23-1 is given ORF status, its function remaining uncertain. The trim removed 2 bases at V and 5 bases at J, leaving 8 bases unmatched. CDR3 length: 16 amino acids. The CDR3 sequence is CASSQRRREGNNEQFF. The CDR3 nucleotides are TGCGCCAGCAGTCAAAGGCGACGGGAGGGGAACAATGAGCAGTTCTTC.

The CDR3 is CASSVGSGPYNEQFF. Here the CDR3 DNA reads TGTGCCAGCAGTGTTGGTAGCGGACCCTACAATGAGCAGTTCTTC. J is TRBJ2-1 and V is TRBV2, with D perhaps matching TRBD2 (6 bases). The V gene's germline CDR1 is SNHLY and CDR2 FYNNEI. This CDR3 comprises 15 residues. Trimming removed 4 bases at V and 2 bases at J, with 12 bases between.

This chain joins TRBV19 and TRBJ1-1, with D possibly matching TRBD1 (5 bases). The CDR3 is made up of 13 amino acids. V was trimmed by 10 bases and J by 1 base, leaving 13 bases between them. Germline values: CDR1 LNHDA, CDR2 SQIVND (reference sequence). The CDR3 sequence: CATSDTANTEAFF. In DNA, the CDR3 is TGTGCCACTTCGGACACCGCGAACACTGAAGCTTTCTTT.

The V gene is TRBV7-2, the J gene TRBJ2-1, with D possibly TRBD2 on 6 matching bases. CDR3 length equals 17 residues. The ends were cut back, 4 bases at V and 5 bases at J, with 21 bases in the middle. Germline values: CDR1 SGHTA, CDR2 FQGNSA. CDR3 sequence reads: CASSYGVGEAPNNEQFF. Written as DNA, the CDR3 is TGTGCCAGCAGCTACGGGGTCGGGGAGGCTCCCAACAATGAGCAGTTCTTC.

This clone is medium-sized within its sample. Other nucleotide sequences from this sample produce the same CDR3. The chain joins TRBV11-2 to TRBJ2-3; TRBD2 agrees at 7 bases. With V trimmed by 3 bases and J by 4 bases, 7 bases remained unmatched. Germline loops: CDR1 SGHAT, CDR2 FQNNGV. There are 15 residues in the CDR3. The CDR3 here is CASSFWGGSPDTQYF. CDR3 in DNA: TGTGCCAGCAGCTTTTGGGGGGGTTCTCCAGATACGCAGTATTTT.

Written as DNA, the CDR3 is TGTGCCAGCAGTTCCTACGCGACCCGAACCGACGAGCAGTACTTC. Amino acid sequence: CASSSYATRTDEQYF. The chain has TRBV27 and TRBJ2-5; D is undetermined. The J call is in doubt because the DNA end fits TRBJ2-7 better. Per germline, CDR1 MNHEY and CDR2 SMNVEV (reference sequence). The CDR3 totals 15 residues.

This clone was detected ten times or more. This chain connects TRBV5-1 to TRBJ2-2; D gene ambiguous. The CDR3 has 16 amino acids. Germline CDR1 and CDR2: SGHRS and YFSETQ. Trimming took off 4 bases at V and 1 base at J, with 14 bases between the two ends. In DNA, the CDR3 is TGCGCCAGCAGCACCGGACGGAACCTGAACACCGGGGAGCTGTTTTTT. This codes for CASSTGRNLNTGELFF.

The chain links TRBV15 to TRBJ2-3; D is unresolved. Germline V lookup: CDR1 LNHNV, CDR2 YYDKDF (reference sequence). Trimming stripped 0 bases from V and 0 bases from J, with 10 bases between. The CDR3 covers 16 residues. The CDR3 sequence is CATSRDRDPSTDTQYF. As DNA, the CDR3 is TGTGCCACCAGCAGAGATCGAGATCCCAGCACAGATACGCAGTATTTT.

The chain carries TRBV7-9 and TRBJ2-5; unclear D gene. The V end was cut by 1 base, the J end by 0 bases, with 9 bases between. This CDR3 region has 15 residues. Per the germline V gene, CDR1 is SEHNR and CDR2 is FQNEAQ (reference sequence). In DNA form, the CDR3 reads TGTGCCAGCAGCTTAGTCTTGCAGTACCAAGAGACCCAGTACTTC. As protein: CASSLVLQYQETQYF.

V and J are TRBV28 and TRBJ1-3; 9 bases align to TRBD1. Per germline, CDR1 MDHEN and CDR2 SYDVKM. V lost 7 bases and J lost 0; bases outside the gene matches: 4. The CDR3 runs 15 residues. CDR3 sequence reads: CASISQGASGNTIYF. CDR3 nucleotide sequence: TGTGCCAGCATCTCACAGGGGGCCTCTGGAAACACCATATATTTT. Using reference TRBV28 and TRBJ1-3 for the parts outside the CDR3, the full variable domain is DVKVTQSSRYLVKRTGEKVFLECVQDMDHENMFWYRQDPGLGLRLIYFSYDVKMKEKGDIPEGYSVSREKKERFSLILESASTNQTSMYLCASISQGASGNTIYFGEGSWLTVV.

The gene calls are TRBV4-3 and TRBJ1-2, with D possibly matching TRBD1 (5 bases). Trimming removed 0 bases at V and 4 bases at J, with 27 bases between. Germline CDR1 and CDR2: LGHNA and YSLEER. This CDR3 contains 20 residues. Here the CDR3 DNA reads TGCGCCAGCAGCCAAGAAAATGCCAATGCCGGGACCTTAGCAGTCTATGGCTACACCTTC. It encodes CASSQENANAGTLAVYGYTF.

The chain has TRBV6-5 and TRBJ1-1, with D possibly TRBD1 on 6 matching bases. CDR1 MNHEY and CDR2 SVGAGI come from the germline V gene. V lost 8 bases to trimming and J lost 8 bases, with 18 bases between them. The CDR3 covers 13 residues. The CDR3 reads CASQPGAATEAFF. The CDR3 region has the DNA TGTGCCAGCCAGCCGGGGGCAGCGACAGAAGCTTTCTTT.

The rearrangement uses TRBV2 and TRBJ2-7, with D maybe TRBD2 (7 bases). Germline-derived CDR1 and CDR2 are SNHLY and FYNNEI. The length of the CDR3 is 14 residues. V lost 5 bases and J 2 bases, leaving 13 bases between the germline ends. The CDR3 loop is CASSPGRGAYEQYF. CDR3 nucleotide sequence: TGTGCCAGCAGTCCTGGGAGGGGGGCCTACGAGCAGTACTTC. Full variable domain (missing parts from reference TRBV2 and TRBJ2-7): EPEVTQTPSHQVTQMGQEVILRCVPISNHLYFYWYRQILGQKVEFLVSFYNNEISEKSEIFDDQFSVERPDGSNFTLKIRSTKLEDSAMYFCASSPGRGAYEQYFGPGTRLTVT.

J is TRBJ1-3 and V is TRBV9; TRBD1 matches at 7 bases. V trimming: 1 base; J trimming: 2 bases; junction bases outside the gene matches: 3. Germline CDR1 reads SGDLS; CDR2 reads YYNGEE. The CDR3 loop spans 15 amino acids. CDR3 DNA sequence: TGTGCCAGCAGCGTATTACAGGGGCCTGGAAACACCATATATTTT. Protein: CASSVLQGPGNTIYF.

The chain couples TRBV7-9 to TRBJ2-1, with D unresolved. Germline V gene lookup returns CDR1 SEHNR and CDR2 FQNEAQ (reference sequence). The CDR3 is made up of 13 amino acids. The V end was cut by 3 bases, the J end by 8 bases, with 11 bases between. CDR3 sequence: CASSLGSADEQFF. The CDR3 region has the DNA TGTGCCAGCAGCTTGGGCTCCGCCGATGAGCAGTTCTTC. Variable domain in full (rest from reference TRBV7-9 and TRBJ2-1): DTGVSQNPRHKITKRGQNVTFRCDPISEHNRLYWYRQTLGQGPEFLTYFQNEAQLEKSRLLSDRFSAERPKGSFSTLEIQRTEQGDSAMYLCASSLGSADEQFFGPGTRLTVL.

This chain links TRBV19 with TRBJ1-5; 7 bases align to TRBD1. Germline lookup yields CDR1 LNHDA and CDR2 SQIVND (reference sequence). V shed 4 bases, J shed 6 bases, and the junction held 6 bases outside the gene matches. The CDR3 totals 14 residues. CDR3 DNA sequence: TGTGCCAGTAGTAAGGGGACAGCGGGTCAGCCCCAGCATTTT. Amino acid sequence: CASSKGTAGQPQHF.